This TCR beta chain derives from a study of T cells in women clearing cervical HPV infection. Across the whole study: Controls were women whose single incident HPV16 infection cleared within 12 months without precancer or cancer. With HLA typing for only a few women, HLA confounding remains possible.

Study-level findings and limits: TRBV6-7 relative abundance averaged roughly 0.099% in cases and roughly 0.17% in controls. Combining TCR richness with V gene abundances gave roughly 0.88 AUC.

On this clone itself: What it binds is unknown. The sequence runs out 3 residues before the end of the CDR3; the remainder is reconstructed from the germline J gene.

Produced via immunoSEQ multiplex PCR; TCRdb's table is partial and in-frame only. This repertoire includes approximately 33,000 clones. From germline, CDR1 is SNHLY and CDR2 FYNNEI. Trimming took off 5 bases at V and 6 bases at J, with 13 bases between the two ends. CDR3 length: 13 amino acids. The rearrangement links TRBV2 to TRBJ1-1, with D perhaps TRBD1 (5 bases). The source is a woman aged 18 to 75 with a cervical HPV16 infection that either progressed to CIN3+ or cleared (not recorded which). Sequencing was performed on blood buffy coat. The CDR3 region is CASSLRGLSEAFF. The CDR3 bases that were read are TGTGCCAGCAGTTTAAGGGGTTTGTCTGAA.